This T cell receptor beta chain is from a study of blood T cell repertoires in COVID-19. Study summary: Sites in the United States, Italy and Spain provided acute and convalescent COVID-19 samples. PBMCs, B-cell-depleted T cells, or T cells provided the cDNA or gDNA that made up the material.

Source study methods: Reference gene primer amplification in the assay estimated nucleated cell counts. Data came from immunoSEQ multiplex PCR; TCRdb stores just in-frame clones and leaves some out. V, J and clone size reflect that table, while D and trimming were determined from the DNA. This sample has 150,000 to 160,000 clones; around 83% occur once, and the top ten carry 25% to 30%. This clonotype originated in a woman in her sixties or seventies with acute or convalescent COVID-19. The specimen sequenced was peripheral blood.

The CDR3 DNA follows: TGTGCCAGCAGTGAACCAGGGGGGAGCACTGAAGCTTTCTTT. Its protein is CASSEPGGSTEAFF. The rearrangement joins TRBV6-1 to TRBJ1-1; 7 bases agree with TRBD1. The V and J ends lost 2 bases and 4 bases, in that order; junction bases with no gene match: 4. The CDR3 sequence is 14 residues long. Germline V gene data show CDR1 as MNHNS and CDR2 as SASEGT.